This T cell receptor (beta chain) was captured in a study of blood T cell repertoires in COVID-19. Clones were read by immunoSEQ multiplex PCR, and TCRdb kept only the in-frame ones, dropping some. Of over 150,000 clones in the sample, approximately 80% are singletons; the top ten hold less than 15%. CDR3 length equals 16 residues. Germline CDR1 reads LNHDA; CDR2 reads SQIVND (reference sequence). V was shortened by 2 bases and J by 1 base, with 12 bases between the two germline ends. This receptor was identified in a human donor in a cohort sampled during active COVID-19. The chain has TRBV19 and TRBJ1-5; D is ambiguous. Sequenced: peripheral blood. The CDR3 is CASSIIRDLSNQPQHF. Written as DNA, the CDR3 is TGTGCCAGTAGTATAATCCGAGACTTGAGCAATCAGCCCCAGCATTTT. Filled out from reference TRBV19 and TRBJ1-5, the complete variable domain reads DGGITQSPKYLFRKEGQNVTLSCEQNLNHDAMYWYRQDPGQGLRLIYYSQIVNDFQKGDIAEGYSVSREKKESFPLTVTSAQKNPTAFYLCASSIIRDLSNQPQHFGDGTRLSIL.